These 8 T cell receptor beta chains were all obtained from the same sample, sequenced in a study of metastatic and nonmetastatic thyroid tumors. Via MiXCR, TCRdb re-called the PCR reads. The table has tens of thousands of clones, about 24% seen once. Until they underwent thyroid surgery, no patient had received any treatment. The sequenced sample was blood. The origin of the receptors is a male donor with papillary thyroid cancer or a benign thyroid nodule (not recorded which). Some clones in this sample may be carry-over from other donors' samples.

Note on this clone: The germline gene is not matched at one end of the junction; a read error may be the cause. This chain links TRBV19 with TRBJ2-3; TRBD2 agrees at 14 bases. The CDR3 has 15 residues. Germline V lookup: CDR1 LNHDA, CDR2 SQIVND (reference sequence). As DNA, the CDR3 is TGTGTCAGTAGCAGGGGACTAGCGGGAGTAGATACGCAGTATTTT. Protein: CVSSRGLAGVDTQYF. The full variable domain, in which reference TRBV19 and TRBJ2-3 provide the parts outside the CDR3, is DGGITQSPKYLFRKEGQNVTLSCEQNLNHDAMYWYRQDPGQGLRLIYYSQIVNDFQKGDIAEGYSVSREKKESFPLTVTSAQKNPTAFYLCVSSRGLAGVDTQYFGPGTRLTVL.

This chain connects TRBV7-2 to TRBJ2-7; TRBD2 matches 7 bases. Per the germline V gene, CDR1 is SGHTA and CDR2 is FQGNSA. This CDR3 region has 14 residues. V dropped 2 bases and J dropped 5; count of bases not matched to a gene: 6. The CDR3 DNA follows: TGTGCCAGCAGCTTAAGTCGGGGAGGGGACGAGCAGTACTTC. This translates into CASSLSRGGDEQYF.

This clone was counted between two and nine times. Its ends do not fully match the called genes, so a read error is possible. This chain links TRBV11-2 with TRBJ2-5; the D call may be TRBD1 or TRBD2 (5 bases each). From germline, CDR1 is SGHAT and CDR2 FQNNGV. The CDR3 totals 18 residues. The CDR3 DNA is TGTGCCTGCAGCTTAGGACACCTAGCAGCGCCAATGGGGGAGACCCAGTACTTC. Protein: CACSLGHLAAPMGETQYF.

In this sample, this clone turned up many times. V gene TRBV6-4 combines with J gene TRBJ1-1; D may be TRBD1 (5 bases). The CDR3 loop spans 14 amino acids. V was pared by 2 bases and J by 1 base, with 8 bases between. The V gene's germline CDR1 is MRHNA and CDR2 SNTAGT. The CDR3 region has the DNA TGTGCCAGCAGTGACGGGGGACCGAACACTGAAGCTTTCTTT. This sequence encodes CASSDGGPNTEAFF.

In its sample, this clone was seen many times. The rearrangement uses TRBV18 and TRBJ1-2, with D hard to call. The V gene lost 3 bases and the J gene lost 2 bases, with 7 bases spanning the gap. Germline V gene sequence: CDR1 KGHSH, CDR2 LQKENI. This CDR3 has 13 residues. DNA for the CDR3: TGTGCCAGCTCACCTACAGAAAACTATGGCTACACCTTC. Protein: CASSPTENYGYTF.

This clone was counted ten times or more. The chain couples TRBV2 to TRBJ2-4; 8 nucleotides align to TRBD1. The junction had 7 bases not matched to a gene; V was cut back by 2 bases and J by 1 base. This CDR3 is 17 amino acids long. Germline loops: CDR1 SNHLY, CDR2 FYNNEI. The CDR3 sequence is CASSENRYRGAKNIQYF. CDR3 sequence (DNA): TGTGCCAGCAGTGAAAACCGTTACAGGGGGGCCAAAAACATTCAGTACTTC. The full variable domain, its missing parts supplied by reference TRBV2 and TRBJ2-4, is EPEVTQTPSHQVTQMGQEVILRCVPISNHLYFYWYRQILGQKVEFLVSFYNNEISEKSEIFDDQFSVERPDGSNFTLKIRSTKLEDSAMYFCASSENRYRGAKNIQYFGAGTRLSVL.

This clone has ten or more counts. The CDR3, as DNA: TGTGCCAGCAGTCCCCTGCGGAGCCGCCAAGAGACCCAGTACTTC. This translates into CASSPLRSRQETQYF. The genes are TRBV12-3 or TRBV12-4 and TRBJ2-5; D unresolved. V lost 5 bases, J lost 1 base, and 14 bases lay in between. This CDR3 is built from 15 residues.

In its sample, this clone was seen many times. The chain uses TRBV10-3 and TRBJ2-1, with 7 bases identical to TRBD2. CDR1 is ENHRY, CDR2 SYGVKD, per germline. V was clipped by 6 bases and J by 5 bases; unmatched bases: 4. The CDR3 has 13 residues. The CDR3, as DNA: TGTGCCATCAGCCAGCGGGAAGACAATGAGCAGTTCTTC. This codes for CAISQREDNEQFF.